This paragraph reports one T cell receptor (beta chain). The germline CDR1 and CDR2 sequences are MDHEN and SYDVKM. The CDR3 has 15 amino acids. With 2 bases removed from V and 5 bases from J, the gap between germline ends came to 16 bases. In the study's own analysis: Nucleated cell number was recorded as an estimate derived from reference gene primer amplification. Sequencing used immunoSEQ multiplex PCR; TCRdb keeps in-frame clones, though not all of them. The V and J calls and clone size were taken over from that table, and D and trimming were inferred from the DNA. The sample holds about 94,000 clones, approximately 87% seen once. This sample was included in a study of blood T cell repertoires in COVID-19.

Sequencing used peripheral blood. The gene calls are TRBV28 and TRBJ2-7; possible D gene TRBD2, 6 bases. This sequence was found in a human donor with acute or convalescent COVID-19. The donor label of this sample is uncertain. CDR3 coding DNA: TGTGCCAGCAGTTTACGGGCCGGGGGACGGGACGAGCAGTACTTC. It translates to CASSLRAGGRDEQYF.